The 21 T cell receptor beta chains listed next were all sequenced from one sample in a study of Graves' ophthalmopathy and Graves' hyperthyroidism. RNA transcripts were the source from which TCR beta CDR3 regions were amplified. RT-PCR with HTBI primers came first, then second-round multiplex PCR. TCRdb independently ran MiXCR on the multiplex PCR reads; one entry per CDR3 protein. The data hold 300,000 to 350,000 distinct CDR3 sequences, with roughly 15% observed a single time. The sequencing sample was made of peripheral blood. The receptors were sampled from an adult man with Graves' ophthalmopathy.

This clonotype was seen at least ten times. As DNA, the CDR3 is TGTGCCAGCAGTCTTTTCAGAGGCGAGCAGTACTTC. Protein product: CASSLFRGEQYF. The V gene is TRBV28, the J gene TRBJ2-7; no clear D. Trimming left V 5 bases short and J 6 bases short, with 11 bases between. The CDR3 has 12 residues. Germline-derived CDR1 and CDR2 are MDHEN and SYDVKM. Drawing the rest from reference TRBV28 and TRBJ2-7, the complete variable domain is DVKVTQSSRYLVKRTGEKVFLECVQDMDHENMFWYRQDPGLGLRLIYFSYDVKMKEKGDIPEGYSVSREKKERFSLILESASTNQTSMYLCASSLFRGEQYFGPGTRLTVT.

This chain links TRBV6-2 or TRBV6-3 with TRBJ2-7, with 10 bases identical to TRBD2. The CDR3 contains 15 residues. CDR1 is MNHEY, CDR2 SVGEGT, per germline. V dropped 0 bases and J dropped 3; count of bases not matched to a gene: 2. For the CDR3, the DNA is TGTGCCAGCAGTTACTCGCCTAGCGGGAGCTACGAGCAGTACTTC. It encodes CASSYSPSGSYEQYF.

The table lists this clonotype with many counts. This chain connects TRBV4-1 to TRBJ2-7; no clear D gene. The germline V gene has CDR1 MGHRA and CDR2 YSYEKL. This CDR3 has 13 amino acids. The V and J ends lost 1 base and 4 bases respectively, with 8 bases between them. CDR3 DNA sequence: TGCGCCAGCAGCCAAGTAGGCCTATACGAGCAGTACTTC. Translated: CASSQVGLYEQYF.

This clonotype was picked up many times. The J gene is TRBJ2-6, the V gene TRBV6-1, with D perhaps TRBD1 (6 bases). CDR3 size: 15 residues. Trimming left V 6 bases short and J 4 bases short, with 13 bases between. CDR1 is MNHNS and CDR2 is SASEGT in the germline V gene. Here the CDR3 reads CASSGDTVGANVLTF. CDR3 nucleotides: TGTGCCAGCAGCGGGGACACCGTGGGGGCCAACGTCCTGACTTTC.

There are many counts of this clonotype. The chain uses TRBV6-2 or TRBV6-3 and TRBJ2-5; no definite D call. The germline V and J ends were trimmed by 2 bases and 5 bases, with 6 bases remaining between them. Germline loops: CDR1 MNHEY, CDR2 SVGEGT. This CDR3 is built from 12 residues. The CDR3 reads CASSYARETQYF. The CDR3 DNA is TGTGCCAGCAGTTACGCCCGGGAGACCCAGTACTTC.

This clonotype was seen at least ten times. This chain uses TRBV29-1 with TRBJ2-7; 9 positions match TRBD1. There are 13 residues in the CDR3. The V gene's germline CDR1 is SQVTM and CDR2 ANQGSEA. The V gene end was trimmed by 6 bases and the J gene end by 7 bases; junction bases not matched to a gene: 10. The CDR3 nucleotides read TGCAGCGTCCTGACAGGGGGACCTGGGGAGCAGTACTTC. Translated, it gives CSVLTGGPGEQYF.

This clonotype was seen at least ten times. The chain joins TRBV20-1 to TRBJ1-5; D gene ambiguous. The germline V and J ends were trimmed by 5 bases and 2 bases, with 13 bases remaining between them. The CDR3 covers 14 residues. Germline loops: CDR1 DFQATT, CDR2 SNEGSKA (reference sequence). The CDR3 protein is CSAGLQARNQPQHF. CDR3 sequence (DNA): TGCAGTGCTGGGCTCCAGGCCCGCAATCAGCCCCAGCATTTT.

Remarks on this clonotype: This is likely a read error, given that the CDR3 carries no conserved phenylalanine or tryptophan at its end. The CDR3 DNA is TGTGCCAGCAGTGAAGGCCCGACAGGGGACTCCTACGAGCAGTACTCC. It yields the protein CASSEGPTGDSYEQYS. The V gene is TRBV2, the J gene TRBJ2-7, with 8 bases fitting TRBD1. The CDR3 loop spans 16 amino acids. Germline CDR1 SNHLY, CDR2 FYNNEI. The V and J ends lost 1 base and 0 bases, in that order; junction bases with no gene match: 5.

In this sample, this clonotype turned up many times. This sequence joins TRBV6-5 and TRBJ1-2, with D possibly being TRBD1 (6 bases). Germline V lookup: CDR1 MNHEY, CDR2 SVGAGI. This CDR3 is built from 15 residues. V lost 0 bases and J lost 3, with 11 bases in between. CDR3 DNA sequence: TGTGCCAGCAGTTACTCTGGGGGGCGAGACTATGGCTACACCTTC. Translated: CASSYSGGRDYGYTF.

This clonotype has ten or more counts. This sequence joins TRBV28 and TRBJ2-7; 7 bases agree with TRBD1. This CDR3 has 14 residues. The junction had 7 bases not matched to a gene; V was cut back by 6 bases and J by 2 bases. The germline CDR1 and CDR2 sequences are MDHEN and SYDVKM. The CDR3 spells CASSPSGTAYEQYF. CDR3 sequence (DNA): TGTGCCAGCAGCCCATCCGGGACAGCCTACGAGCAGTACTTC.

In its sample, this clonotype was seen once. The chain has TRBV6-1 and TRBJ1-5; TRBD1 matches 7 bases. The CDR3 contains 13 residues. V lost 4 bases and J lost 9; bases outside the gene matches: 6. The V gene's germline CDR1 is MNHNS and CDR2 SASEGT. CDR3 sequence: CASSGGGGRPQHF. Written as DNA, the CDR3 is TGTGCCAGCAGTGGAGGAGGGGGCCGGCCCCAGCATTTT.

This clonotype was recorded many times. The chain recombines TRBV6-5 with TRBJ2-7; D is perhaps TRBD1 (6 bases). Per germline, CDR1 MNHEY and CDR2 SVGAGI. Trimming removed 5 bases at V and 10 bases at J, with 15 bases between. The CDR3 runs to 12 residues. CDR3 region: CASSRDTLLQYF. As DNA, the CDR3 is TGTGCCAGCAGTCGGGACACCCTGCTCCAGTACTTC.

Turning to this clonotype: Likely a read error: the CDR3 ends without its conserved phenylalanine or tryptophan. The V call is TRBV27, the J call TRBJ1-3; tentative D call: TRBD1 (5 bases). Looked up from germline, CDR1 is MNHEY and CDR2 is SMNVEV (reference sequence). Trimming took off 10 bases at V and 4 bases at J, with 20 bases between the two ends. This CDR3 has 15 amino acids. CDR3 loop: CATSVAEGTGNTIYV. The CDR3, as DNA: TGTGCCACCTCGGTAGCGGAGGGGACCGGAAACACCATATATGTT.

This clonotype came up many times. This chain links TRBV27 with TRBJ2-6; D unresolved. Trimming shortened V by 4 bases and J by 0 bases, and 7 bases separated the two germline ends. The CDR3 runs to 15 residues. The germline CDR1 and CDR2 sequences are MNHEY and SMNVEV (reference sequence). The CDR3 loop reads CASSYGLSGANVLTF. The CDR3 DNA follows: TGTGCCAGCAGTTATGGGCTCTCTGGGGCCAACGTCCTGACTTTC.

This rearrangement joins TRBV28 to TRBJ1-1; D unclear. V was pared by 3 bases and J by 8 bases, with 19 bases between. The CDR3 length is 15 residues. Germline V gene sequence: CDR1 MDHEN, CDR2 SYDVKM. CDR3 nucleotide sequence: TGTGCCAGCAGTTTGGCAGCGGGTCTGTCGTTAGAAGCTTTCTTT. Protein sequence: CASSLAAGLSLEAFF.

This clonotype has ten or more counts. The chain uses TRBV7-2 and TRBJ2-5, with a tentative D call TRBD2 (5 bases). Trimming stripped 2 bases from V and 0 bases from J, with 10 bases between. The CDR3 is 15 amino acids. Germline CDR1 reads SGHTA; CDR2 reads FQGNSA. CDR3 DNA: TGTGCCAGCAGCTTAAGCGGACCGCACCAAGAGACCCAGTACTTC. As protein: CASSLSGPHQETQYF.

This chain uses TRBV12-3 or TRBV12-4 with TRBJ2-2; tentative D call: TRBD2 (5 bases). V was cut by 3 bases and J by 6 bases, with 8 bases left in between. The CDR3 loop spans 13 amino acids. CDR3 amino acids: CASSFGGPGELFF. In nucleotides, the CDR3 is TGTGCCAGCAGTTTTGGAGGTCCCGGGGAGCTGTTTTTT.

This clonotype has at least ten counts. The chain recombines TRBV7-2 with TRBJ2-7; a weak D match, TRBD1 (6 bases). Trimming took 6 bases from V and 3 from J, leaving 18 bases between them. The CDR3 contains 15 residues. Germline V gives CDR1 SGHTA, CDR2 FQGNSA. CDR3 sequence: CASSSSWGRGYEQYF. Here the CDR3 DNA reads TGTGCCAGCAGTTCCTCGTGGGGCAGGGGCTACGAGCAGTACTTC.

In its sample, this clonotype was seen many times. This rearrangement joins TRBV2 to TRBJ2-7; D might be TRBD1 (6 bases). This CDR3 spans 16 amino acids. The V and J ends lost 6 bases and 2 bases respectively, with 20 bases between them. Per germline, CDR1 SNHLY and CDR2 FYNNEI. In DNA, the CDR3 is TGTGCCAGCAGGTGGGGACACTCGTCCCGGACCTACGAGCAGTACTTC. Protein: CASRWGHSSRTYEQYF.

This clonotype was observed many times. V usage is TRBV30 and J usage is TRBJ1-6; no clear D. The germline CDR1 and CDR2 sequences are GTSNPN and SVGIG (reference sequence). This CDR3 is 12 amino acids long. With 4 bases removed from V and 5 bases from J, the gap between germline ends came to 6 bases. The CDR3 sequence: CAWTLNNSPLHF. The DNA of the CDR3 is TGTGCCTGGACACTCAATAATTCACCCCTCCACTTT.

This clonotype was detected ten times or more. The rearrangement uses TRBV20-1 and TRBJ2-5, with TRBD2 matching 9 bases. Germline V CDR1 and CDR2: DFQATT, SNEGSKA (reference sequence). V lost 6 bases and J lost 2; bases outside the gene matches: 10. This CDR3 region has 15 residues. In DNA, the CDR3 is TGCAGTGCCCAGTCCGGACTAGCGATTCAAGAGACCCAGTACTTC. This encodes CSAQSGLAIQETQYF.